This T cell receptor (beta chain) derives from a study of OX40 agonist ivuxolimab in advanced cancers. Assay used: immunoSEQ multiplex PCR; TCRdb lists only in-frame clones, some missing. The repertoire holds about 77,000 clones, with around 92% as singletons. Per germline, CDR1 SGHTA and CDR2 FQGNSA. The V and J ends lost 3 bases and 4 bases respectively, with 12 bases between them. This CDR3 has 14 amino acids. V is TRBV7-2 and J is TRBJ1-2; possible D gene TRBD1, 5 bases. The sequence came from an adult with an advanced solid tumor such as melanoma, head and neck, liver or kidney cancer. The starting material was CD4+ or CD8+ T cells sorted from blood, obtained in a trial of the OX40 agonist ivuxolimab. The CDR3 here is CASSLGRSSYGYTF. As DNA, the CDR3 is TGTGCCAGCAGCTTGGGGCGGTCCTCCTATGGCTACACCTTC.